This T cell receptor (beta chain) was profiled in a study of beta chain features in type 1 diabetes (dated by TCRdb to about 2018). Background on the whole study: Mean age, gender distribution, total cell number and subset yield did not differ between patients and healthy donors. Across all samples, fewer than 110,000,000 sorted cells were examined, and cell number per subset correlated strongly with RNA yield. The study compared TCRB repertoires of sorted circulating CD4+ T cell subsets between recently diagnosed type 1 diabetes patients and matched healthy donors. Regulatory and stem cell-like memory subsets were isolated from only 8 patients and about eight healthy donors, whereas naive and central memory subsets came from all 30 or so donors. On the study overall, not on this receptor specifically: Sequencing cDNA rather than genomic DNA could over-represent highly expressing activated cells, although activation and CD3 levels did not differ between groups. Only small numbers of individuals were included in the HLA sub-analyses, which left unresolved whether HLA type had any influence on TCRB rearrangement. Type 1 diabetes patients showed a moderate but significant shortening of TCRB CDR3 length in all four CD4+ subsets. Naive, central memory and regulatory TCRB repertoires appeared more similar among patients than among healthy donors. PCR may preferentially amplify shorter templates, but because patient and control samples were amplified and corrected together, any resulting skew would affect both groups equally. At VDJ recombination sites, type 1 diabetes patients had fewer insertions and more deleted nucleotides, which implies abnormalities in thymic rearrangement.

This clone was picked up many times. The specificity of this receptor is unknown. No base-level quality is on record; no much larger clone is a single base apart. All of the isolated RNA was reverse transcribed with the High Capacity cDNA Reverse Transcription Kit, so expressed TCRB transcripts were sequenced. Naive, central memory and regulatory T cell samples underwent deep immunoSEQ sequencing, averaging around 3.9 million total reads per sample. After sorted cells were lysed in RLT buffer, RNA was extracted with DNase-treated RNeasy Micro or Mini kits, with the choice depending on cell number. Each cell subset was processed separately to prevent cross-contamination, with patient and healthy donor samples processed together. Using the immunoSEQ multiplex PCR, TCRB sequences were amplified from cDNA into 87-bp fragments spanning the CDR3 region. Sequencing of the amplicons was done on the Illumina HiSeq platform. Per the source publication's procedure: Synthetic template baselines were used to correct PCR bias computationally, reads within Hamming distance 2 were collapsed together, and singletons that could not be merged were discarded. Reads were aligned to IMGT to assign V, D and J genes, CDR3 length, and insertions or deletions at six rearrangement sites. Within each subset, clonotype counts were normalized to the number of sorted cells before true diversity and Gini coefficients were calculated with the tcR R package. The overlap coefficient, calculated on TCRB nucleotide sequences, was used to measure repertoire sharing. The table was pulled from immuneACCESS by TCRdb, which kept in-frame rearrangements only. Such tables lose some clones; where checked, under half of the loss comes from unresolved V genes, and the rest has no known cause. The V and J calls and clone size are taken from that table; D and trimming were inferred from the DNA. This sample comprises approximately 140,000 clones, 6.9% of them detected only once. The ten top clones hold roughly 1.4% of the sample.

A single peripheral blood draw of around 0.11 L on average was collected from each donor into heparinised tubes. Naive, central memory, regulatory and stem cell-like memory CD4+ T cells were sorted on a BD FACSAria II using a panel including CD45RO, CCR7, CD25, CD127, CD95 and CD27. Every sorted population had a purity above 95%. PBMCs were isolated immediately by Lymphoprep density gradient centrifugation and stained directly without culture. So that batch effects would be minimized, each experiment stained and sorted samples in pairs, pairing one healthy donor with one patient. At the junction V is shortened by 7 bases and J by 10 bases, with 15 bases in between. CDR1 SGDLS and CDR2 YYNGEE were looked up in the germline V gene. The CDR3 runs 12 residues from the cysteine to the phenylalanine. Only the CDR3 DNA is retained, 36 bases long and in frame from the first base.

The material sequenced was central memory CD4+ T cells from blood. This receptor chain uses TRBV9 and TRBJ2-1; perhaps TRBD2 is the D gene, with 6 bases matching. The sequence derives from a woman in her thirties in good health. The CDR3 amino acid sequence is: CASGKGLQEQFF. Read as DNA, the sequence is TGTGCCAGCGGAAAGGGACTTCAAGAGCAGTTCTTC.